The source of this T cell receptor (beta chain) is a study of blood T cell repertoires in COVID-19. In the study overall: Sites across the United States, Italy and Spain contributed samples from acute and convalescent COVID-19. From T cells, B-cell-depleted T cells, or PBMCs came the material, which was cDNA or gDNA.

Source study methods: Reference gene primer amplification gave nucleated cell count estimates. Sequencing used immunoSEQ multiplex PCR; TCRdb keeps in-frame clones, though not all of them. V and J calls and clone size are copied from that table; D and trimming were computed from the DNA. Here the sample spans more than 300,000 clones, around nine tenths being singletons. The V end was cut by 7 bases, the J end by 5 bases, with 20 bases between. Germline loops: CDR1 MNHEY, CDR2 SMNVEV (reference sequence). The CDR3 consists of 16 residues. This TCR was recovered from a woman younger than 30 who had recovered from COVID-19. The chain combines TRBV27 with TRBJ2-2, with D maybe TRBD1 (8 bases). The sequenced sample consisted of peripheral blood. The CDR3 bases are TGTGCCAGCACCCTTCGGACAGGGACTAAAACCGGGGAGCTGTTTTTT. Amino acids: CASTLRTGTKTGELFF.